This paragraph covers one T cell receptor beta chain sequence. Germline V gene lookup returns CDR1 SGDLS and CDR2 YYNGEE. The CDR3 consists of 13 residues. Trimming shortened V by 4 bases and J by 0 bases, and 5 bases separated the two germline ends. This sample was included in a study of cytomegalovirus exposure and HLA in healthy donors. Researchers ran the PCR with 60 Vbeta and 13 Jbeta primers. Sequencing used immunoSEQ multiplex PCR; TCRdb keeps in-frame clones, though not all of them. The table includes roughly 150,000 clones, roughly three quarters detected once. The chain couples TRBV9 to TRBJ1-3; D not resolved. The sequenced sample was PBMCs. This receptor was obtained from a man in his thirties or forties in good health and CMV-seronegative. The CDR3 protein is CASSPRSGNTIYF. The CDR3 DNA follows: TGTGCCAGCAGCCCCCGCTCTGGAAACACCATATATTTT. Based on the CDR3 plus reference TRBV9 and TRBJ1-3, the full variable domain is DSGVTQTPKHLITATGQRVTLRCSPRSGDLSVYWYQQSLDQGLQFLIQYYNGEERAKGNILERFSAQQFPDLHSELNLSSLELGDSALYFCASSPRSGNTIYFGEGSWLTVV.